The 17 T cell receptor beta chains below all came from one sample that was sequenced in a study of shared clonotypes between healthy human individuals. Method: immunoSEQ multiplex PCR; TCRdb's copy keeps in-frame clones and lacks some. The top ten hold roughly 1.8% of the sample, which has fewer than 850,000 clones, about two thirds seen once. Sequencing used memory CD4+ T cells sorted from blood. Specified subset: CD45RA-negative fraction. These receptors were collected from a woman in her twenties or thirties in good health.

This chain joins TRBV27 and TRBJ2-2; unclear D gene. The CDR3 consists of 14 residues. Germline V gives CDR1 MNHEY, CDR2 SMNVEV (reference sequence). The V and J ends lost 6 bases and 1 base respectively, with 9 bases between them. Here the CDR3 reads CASRFERNTGELFF. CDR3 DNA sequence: TGTGCCAGCAGATTTGAGCGGAACACCGGGGAGCTGTTTTTT.

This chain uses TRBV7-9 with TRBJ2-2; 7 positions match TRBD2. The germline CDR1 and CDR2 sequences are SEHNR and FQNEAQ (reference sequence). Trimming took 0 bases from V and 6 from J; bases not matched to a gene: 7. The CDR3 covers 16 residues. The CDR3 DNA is TGTGCCAGCAGCTTAGCTGGGCGGGAGCTTTCCGGGGAGCTGTTTTTT. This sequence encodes CASSLAGRELSGELFF.

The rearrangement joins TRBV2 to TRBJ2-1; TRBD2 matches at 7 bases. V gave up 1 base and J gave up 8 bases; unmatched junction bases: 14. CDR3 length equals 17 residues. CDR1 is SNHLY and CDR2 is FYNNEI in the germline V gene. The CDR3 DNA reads TGTGCCAGCAGTGAAGGGAGACGTCGCGGGAGTCTAGATGAGCAGTTCTTC. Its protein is CASSEGRRRGSLDEQFF.

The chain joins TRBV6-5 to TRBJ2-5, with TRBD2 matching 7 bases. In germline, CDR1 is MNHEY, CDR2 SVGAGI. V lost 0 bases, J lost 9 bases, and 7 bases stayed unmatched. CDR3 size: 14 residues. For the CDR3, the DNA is TGTGCCAGCAGTTACTCGAGCGGGGCTGGGGCCCAGTACTTC. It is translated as CASSYSSGAGAQYF.

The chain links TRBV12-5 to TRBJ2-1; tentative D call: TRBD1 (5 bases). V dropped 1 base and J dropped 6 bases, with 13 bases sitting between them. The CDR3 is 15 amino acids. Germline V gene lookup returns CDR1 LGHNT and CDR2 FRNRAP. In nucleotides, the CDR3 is TGTGCTAGTGGTTTGGGGGGCAGCGAGGCCAATGAGCAGTTCTTC. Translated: CASGLGGSEANEQFF.

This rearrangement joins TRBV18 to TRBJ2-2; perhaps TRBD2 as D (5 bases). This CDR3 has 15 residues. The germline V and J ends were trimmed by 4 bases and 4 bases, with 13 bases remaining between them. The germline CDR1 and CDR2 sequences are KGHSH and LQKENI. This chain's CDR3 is CASSRTEAGTGELFF. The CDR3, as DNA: TGTGCCAGCTCACGTACCGAGGCGGGCACCGGGGAGCTGTTTTTT.

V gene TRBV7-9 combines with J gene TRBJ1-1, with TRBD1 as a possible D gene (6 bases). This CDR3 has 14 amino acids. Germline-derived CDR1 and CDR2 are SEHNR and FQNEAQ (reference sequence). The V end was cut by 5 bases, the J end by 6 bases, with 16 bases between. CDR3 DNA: TGTGCCAGCAGCCTCACAGGGTTCGATGCTGAAGCTTTCTTT. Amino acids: CASSLTGFDAEAFF.

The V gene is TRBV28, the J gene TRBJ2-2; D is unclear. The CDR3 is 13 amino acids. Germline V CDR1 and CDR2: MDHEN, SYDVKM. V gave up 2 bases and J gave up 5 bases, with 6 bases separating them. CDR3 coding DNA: TGTGCCAGCAGTTTAGGGGTGACCGGGGAGCTGTTTTTT. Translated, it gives CASSLGVTGELFF.

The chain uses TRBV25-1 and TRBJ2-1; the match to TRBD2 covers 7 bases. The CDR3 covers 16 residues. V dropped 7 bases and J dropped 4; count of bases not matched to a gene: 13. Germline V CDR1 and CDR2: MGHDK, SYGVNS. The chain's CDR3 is CASTPGVAGGYNEQFF. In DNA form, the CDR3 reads TGTGCCAGCACCCCGGGGGTAGCGGGTGGATACAATGAGCAGTTCTTC.

The CDR3 here is CAWTGEGDTQYF. The CDR3, as DNA: TGTGCCTGGACAGGGGAAGGAGATACGCAGTATTTT. This sequence joins TRBV30 and TRBJ2-3; D may be TRBD1 (6 bases). CDR3 length: 12 amino acids. In germline, CDR1 is GTSNPN, CDR2 SVGIG (reference sequence). Trimming cost V 4 bases and J 5 bases, with 10 bases left between them.

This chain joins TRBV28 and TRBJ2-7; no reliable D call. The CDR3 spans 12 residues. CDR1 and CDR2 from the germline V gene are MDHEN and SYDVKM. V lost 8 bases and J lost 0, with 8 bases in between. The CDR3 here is CASWAASYEQYF. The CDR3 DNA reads TGTGCCAGCTGGGCAGCCTCCTACGAGCAGTACTTC.

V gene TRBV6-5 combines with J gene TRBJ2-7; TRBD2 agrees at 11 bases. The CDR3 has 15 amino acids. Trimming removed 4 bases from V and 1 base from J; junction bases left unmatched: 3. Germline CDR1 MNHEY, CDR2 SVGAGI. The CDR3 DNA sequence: TGTGCCAGCAGTTCAACTAGCGGGAGATCCTACGAGCAGTACTTC. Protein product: CASSSTSGRSYEQYF.

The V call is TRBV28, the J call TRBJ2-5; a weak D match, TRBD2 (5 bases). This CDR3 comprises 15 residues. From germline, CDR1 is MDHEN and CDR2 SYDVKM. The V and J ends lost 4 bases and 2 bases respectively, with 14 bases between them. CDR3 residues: CASSSAGRLQETQYF. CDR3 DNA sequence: TGTGCCAGCAGTTCCGCGGGCAGGTTGCAAGAGACCCAGTACTTC.

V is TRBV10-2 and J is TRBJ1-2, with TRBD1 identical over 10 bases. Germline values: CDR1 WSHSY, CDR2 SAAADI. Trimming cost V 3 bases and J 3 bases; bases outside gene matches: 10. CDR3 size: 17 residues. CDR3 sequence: CASSEPGGQGTHYGYTF. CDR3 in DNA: TGCGCCAGCAGTGAACCCGGGGGACAGGGGACTCACTATGGCTACACCTTC.

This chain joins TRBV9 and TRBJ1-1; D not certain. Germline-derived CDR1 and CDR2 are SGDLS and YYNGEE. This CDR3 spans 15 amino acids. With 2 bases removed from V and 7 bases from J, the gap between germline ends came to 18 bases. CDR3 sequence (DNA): TGTGCCAGCAGCGTCGCCTACCAGACCCCCGGTGAAGCTTTCTTT. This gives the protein CASSVAYQTPGEAFF.

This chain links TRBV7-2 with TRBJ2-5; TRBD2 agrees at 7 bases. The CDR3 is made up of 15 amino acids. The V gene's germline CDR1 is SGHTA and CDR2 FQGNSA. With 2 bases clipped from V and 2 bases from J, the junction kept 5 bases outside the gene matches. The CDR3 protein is CASSLRPSGQETQYF. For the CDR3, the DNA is TGTGCCAGCAGCTTACGTCCTAGCGGTCAAGAGACCCAGTACTTC.

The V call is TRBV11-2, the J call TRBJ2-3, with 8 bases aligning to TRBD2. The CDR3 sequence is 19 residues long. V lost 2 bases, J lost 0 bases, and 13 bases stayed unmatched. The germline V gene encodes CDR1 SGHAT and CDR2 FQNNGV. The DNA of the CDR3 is TGTGCCAGCAGCTTAAGTTCGCTAGCGGGTACGACTAGCACAGATACGCAGTATTTT. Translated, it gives CASSLSSLAGTTSTDTQYF.